One sample yielded the 8 T cell receptor beta chains listed below, sequenced in a study of CD8 T cells in Susac syndrome (dated by TCRdb to 2018 to 2020). The method behind the library was the immunoSEQ multiplex PCR assay. RNA was extracted with the RNeasy kit and roughly 0.45 to 1 ug was reverse transcribed using random hexamers. TCRdb passed the public sequencing reads through fastp at Q25 and MiXCR, retaining productive beta sequences. Identical CDR3 protein sequences are pooled into one entry, listed with their most common genes and DNA. Counted in this sample were approximately 74,000 distinct CDR3 sequences; approximately 95% of them appeared once. Less than 0.95% of the sample lies in the top ten. The sequenced sample was CD8+ T cells from PBMCs. These receptors all come from a human donor with Susac syndrome.

The rearrangement links TRBV5-6 to TRBJ2-7; D unclear. Germline CDR1 reads SGHDT; CDR2 reads YYEEEE. The CDR3 extends over 13 amino acids. The V gene lost 4 bases and the J gene lost 4 bases, with 12 bases spanning the gap. Here the CDR3 reads CASSLGYSYEQYF. The CDR3 DNA sequence: TGTGCCAGCAGCCTCGGTTACTCTTACGAGCAGTACTTC. Drawing the rest from reference TRBV5-6 and TRBJ2-7, the complete variable domain is DAGVTQSPTHLIKTRGQQVTLRCSPKSGHDTVSWYQQALGQGPQFIFQYYEEEERQRGNFPDRFSGHQFPNYSSELNVNALLLGDSALYLCASSLGYSYEQYFGPGTRLTVT.

This clonotype was observed once. The rearrangement links TRBV6-5 to TRBJ1-2; TRBD1 aligns across 7 bases. J lost 4 bases, V lost 0 bases, and 5 bases had no gene match. This CDR3 spans 15 amino acids. Germline assignment: CDR1 MNHEY and CDR2 SVGAGI. The CDR3 loop reads CASSYSPGTVYGYTF. CDR3 bases: TGTGCCAGCAGTTACTCACCCGGGACAGTCTATGGCTACACCTTC.

Here the CDR3 DNA reads TGTGCCAGCAGCGTAGAGTCGGCGGGAGGGCGCACAGATACGCAGTATTTT. Translated: CASSVESAGGRTDTQYF. The chain links TRBV9 to TRBJ2-3; TRBD2 matches 9 bases. The CDR3 totals 17 residues. V shed 0 bases, J shed 1 base, and the junction held 6 bases outside the gene matches. From germline, CDR1 is SGDLS and CDR2 YYNGEE.

CDR3: CASSSPTSGEETQYF. The DNA for the CDR3 is TGTGCCAGCAGCTCCCCTACTAGCGGAGAAGAGACCCAGTACTTC. This chain joins TRBV13 and TRBJ2-5; 8 nucleotides agree with TRBD2. CDR1 is PRHDT, CDR2 FYEKMQ, per germline (reference sequence). Trimming took 4 bases from V and 3 from J; bases not matched to a gene: 7. There are 15 residues in the CDR3.

The chain is built from TRBV30 and TRBJ2-1, with D perhaps matching TRBD1 or TRBD2 (5 bases each). CDR1 is GTSNPN, CDR2 SVGIG, per germline (reference sequence). The CDR3 sequence is 11 residues long. V lost 4 bases and J 8 bases, leaving 9 bases between the germline ends. Here the CDR3 DNA reads TGTGCCTGGATCCGGGGCGATGAGCAGTTCTTC. It yields the protein CAWIRGDEQFF.

This clonotype was observed a single time. Here the CDR3 omits its conserved ending phenylalanine or tryptophan, so a read error is the likely source. The chain is built from TRBV7-9 and TRBJ2-7; 7 bases fit TRBD1. Germline CDR1 is SEHNR and CDR2 is FQNEAQ (reference sequence). The CDR3 length is 15 residues. With 1 base clipped from V and 4 bases from J, the junction kept 7 bases outside the gene matches. CDR3 sequence reads: CASSLVPDRTYEQYL. CDR3 nucleotides: TGTGCCAGCAGCTTAGTGCCGGACAGGACGTACGAGCAGTACCTC.

The V and J genes are TRBV28 and TRBJ2-1; TRBD1 agrees at 8 bases. CDR1 MDHEN and CDR2 SYDVKM come from the germline V gene. J gave up 3 bases and V 5 bases, and 6 bases lay outside the gene matches. The CDR3 contains 15 residues. The CDR3 here is CASSPSDRVYNEQFF. The CDR3, as DNA: TGTGCCAGCAGTCCCTCGGACAGGGTCTACAATGAGCAGTTCTTC.

The rearrangement uses TRBV4-3 and TRBJ2-7; D is ambiguous. With 1 base removed from V and 3 bases from J, the gap between germline ends came to 4 bases. Germline CDR1 LGHNA, CDR2 YSLEER. The CDR3 is 12 amino acids. CDR3: CASSQVLYEQYF. CDR3 bases: TGCGCCAGCAGCCAAGTTCTCTACGAGCAGTACTTC.